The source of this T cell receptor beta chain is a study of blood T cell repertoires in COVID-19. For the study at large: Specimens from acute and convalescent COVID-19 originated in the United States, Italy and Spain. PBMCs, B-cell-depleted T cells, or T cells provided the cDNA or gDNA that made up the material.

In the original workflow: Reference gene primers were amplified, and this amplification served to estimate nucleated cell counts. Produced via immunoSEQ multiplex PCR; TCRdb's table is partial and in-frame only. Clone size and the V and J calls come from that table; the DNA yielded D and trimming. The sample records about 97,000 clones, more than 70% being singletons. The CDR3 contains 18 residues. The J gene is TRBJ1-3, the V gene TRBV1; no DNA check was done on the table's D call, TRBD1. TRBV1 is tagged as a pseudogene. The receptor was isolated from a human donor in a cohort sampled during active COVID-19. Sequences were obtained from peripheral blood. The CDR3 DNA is TGCACCAGCAGCCCGGTACAGGGGATCCCCCCAAGAGGAAACACCATATATTTT. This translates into CTSSPVQGIPPRGNTIYF.